This T cell receptor (beta chain) stems from a study of T cell responses to AZD1222 COVID-19 vaccine. Study observations and caveats: Increases in Spike-specific TCR breadth and depth were seen after two AZD1222 doses. There were vaccine-associated CD4 TCRs across spike, dominant at 160-218 and 743-854. Scientists sampled the repertoires only once the peak T cell response had passed.

The protocol was immunoSEQ multiplex PCR, while the TCRdb copy is restricted to in-frame clones and leaves out a portion. Of some 130,000 clones listed, roughly 90% are singletons. Of note for this clone: The antigen remains unidentified.

The receptor was isolated from an adult who received the AZD1222 COVID-19 vaccine. The specimen comprised peripheral blood, sampled 28 days after the second AZD1222 dose.

For the CDR3, the DNA is TGTGCCAGCAGTTTATGGACAGGCGAAGCTTTCTTT. It translates to CASSLWTGEAFF. The gene calls are TRBV2 and TRBJ1-1; the match to TRBD1 covers 7 bases. Looked up from germline, CDR1 is SNHLY and CDR2 is FYNNEI. This CDR3 has 12 residues. The J segment lost 8 bases and the V segment lost 5 bases, leaving 5 bases of the junction unmatched.